The entry that follows covers one T cell receptor (beta chain) sequence. Its specificity is unknown. V lost 2 bases and J lost 8, with 13 bases in between. The germline V gene has CDR1 GTSNPN and CDR2 SVGIG (reference sequence). The CDR3 is 13 residues long. The sequencing depth, 1 in 200,000 to 1 in 1 million T cells, was the target. TCRdb keeps only in-frame clones here, not all; method: immunoSEQ multiplex PCR. The profile shows about 120,000 clones, 58% of them singletons. The data were taken from a study of cytotoxic CD8 clonotypes in ibrutinib-treated CLL. In the study overall: The patients comprised about a dozen relapsed/refractory and around 16 treatment-naive cases, some 17 IGHV unmutated. Response material was collected after a median approximately 11 months of treatment, range 6 to 36.

The study's findings and limits: Public clonotypes were rare and shrank or held steady on treatment.

The origin of this receptor is a human donor with chronic lymphocytic leukemia. The V gene is TRBV30, the J gene TRBJ2-1; D ambiguous. Sample: PBMCs, taken after 24 months of ibrutinib treatment. DNA of the CDR3: TGTGCCTGGAGTCGGACCCCTAGTGATGAGCAGTTCTTC. Translating gives CAWSRTPSDEQFF.